The present T cell receptor (beta chain) was sequenced within a study of T cell changes during pregnancy in multiple sclerosis (dated by TCRdb to 2018 to 2020). With respect to the entire study: Changes in the T cell repertoire over the course of pregnancy were examined in this study in women with multiple sclerosis.

The CDR3 runs 13 residues from the cysteine to the phenylalanine. Only the CDR3 DNA stays, 39 bases, in frame from base 1. The germline V gene (reference sequence) sets CDR1 to MNHNY and CDR2 to SVGAGI. Between the V and J ends, shortened by 5 bases and 5 bases respectively, the junction contains 12 bases. Libraries were built with the immunoSEQ multiplex PCR assay. TCRdb holds this immuneACCESS table with in-frame rearrangements only. Some clones are missing; in checked studies, unresolved V genes explain under half, and the rest has no known cause. The sample contains tens of thousands of clones, about 94% of them found a single time. Of the sample, around 3.9% is held by the ten largest clones. On this clone: What antigen it recognizes has not been identified. Base quality data are lacking; no much larger clone is found one base away.

The receptor chain draws on TRBV6-6 and TRBJ1-1; the D gene lacks a confident call. Sequencing used CD8+ T cells from peripheral blood mononuclear cells, obtained after pregnancy. The TCR comes from a female donor with multiple sclerosis, enrolled in a pregnancy study. The CDR3 region reads CASSKVSGTEAFF. The bases are TGTGCCAGCAGTAAGGTGAGCGGAACTGAAGCTTTCTTT.